This T cell receptor beta chain derives from a study of T cell responses to AZD1222 COVID-19 vaccine. Broader study findings: White British donors predominated, females outnumbered males, and clonal diversity was possibly underestimated.

CDR1 and CDR2 (germline): MNHEY, SMNVEV (reference sequence). The CDR3 totals 13 residues. V lost 2 bases and J lost 7, with 11 bases in between. The data were produced by immunoSEQ multiplex PCR, yet TCRdb's version contains in-frame clones alone and is incomplete. In the table there are around 110,000 clones, roughly nine tenths of which are singletons. This clone was seen just once. Its antigen is unknown. This sequence joins TRBV27 and TRBJ1-2; D is ambiguous. This TCR was sampled from an adult who received the AZD1222 COVID-19 vaccine. The sample was peripheral blood, taken 28 days after the second AZD1222 dose. CDR3 sequence (DNA): TGTGCCAGCAGTTTAAAGGGCTTGGGTGGCTACACCTTC. Protein product: CASSLKGLGGYTF.